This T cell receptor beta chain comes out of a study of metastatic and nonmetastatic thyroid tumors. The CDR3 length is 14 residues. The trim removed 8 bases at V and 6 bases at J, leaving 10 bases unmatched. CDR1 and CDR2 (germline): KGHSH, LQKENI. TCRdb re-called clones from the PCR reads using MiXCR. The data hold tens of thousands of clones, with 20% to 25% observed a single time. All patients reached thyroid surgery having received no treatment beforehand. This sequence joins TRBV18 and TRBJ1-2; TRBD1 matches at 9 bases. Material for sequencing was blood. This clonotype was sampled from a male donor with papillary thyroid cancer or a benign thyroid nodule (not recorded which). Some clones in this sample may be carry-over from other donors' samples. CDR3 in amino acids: CASTVGTGYDGYTF. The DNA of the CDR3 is TGTGCCAGCACGGTCGGGACAGGGTACGATGGCTACACCTTC.